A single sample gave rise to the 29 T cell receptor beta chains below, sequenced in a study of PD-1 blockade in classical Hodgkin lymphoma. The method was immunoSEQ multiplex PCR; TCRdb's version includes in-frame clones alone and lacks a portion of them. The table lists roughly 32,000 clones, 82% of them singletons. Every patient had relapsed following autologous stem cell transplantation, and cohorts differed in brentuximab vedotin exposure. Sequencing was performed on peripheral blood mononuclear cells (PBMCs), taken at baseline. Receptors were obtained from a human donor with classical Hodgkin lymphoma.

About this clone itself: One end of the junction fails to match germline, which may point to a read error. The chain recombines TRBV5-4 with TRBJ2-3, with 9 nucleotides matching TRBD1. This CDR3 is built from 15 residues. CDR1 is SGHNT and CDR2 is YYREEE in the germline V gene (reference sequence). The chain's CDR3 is CASRLDRGFTDTQYF. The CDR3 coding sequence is TGTGCCAGCAGATTGGACAGGGGTTTCACAGATACGCAGTATTTT.

DNA for the CDR3: TGTGCCAGCAGCTCCTCTACGTCCCGTCTGTTCTTC. Its protein product is CASSSSTSRLFF. The chain is built from TRBV11-3 and TRBJ2-1; D gene ambiguous. CDR1 and CDR2 (germline): SGHNT, YENEEA. The CDR3 loop spans 12 amino acids. V lost 4 bases to trimming and J lost 15 bases, with 16 bases between them.

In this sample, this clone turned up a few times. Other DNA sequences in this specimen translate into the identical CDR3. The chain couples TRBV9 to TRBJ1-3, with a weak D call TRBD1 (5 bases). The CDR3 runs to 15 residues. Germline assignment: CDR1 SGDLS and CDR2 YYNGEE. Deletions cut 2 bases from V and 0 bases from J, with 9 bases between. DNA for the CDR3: TGTGCCAGCAGCGTCACGGGGGGCTCTGGAAACACCATATATTTT. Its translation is CASSVTGGSGNTIYF.

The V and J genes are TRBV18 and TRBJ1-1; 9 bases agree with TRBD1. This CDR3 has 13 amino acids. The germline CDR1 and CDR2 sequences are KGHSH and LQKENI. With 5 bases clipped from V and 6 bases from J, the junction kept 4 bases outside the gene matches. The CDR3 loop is CASSGTGSSEAFF. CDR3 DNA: TGTGCCAGCTCAGGGACAGGGTCGTCTGAAGCTTTCTTT.

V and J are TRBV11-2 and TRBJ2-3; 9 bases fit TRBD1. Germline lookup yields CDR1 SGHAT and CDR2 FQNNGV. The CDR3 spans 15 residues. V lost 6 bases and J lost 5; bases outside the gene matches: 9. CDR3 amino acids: CASRFSGQGIDTQYF. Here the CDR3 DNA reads TGTGCCAGCAGATTTTCGGGACAGGGAATAGATACGCAGTATTTT.

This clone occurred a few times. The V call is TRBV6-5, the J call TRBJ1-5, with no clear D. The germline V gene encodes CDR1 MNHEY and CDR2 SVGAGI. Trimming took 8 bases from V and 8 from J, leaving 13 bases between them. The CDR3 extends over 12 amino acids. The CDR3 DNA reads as TGTGCCAGCGGCCACCGAAGGGAGCCCCAGCATTTT. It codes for CASGHRREPQHF.

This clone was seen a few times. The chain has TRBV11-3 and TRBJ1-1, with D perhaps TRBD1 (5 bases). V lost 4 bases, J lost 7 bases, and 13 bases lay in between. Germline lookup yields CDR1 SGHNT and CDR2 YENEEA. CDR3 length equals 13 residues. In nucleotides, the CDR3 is TGTGCCAGCAGCTCCCCCCGGGACGGTGAAGCTTTCTTT. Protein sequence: CASSSPRDGEAFF.

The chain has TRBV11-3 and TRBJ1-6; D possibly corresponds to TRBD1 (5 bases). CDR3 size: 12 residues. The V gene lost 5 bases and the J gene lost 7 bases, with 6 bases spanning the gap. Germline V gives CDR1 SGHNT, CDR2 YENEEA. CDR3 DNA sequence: TGTGCCAGCAGCGCAGGGAATTCACCCCTCCACTTT. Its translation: CASSAGNSPLHF.

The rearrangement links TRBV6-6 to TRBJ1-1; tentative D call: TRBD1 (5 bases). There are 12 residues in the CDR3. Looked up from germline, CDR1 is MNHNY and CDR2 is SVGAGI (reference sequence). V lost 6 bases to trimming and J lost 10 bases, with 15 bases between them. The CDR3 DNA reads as TGTGCCAGCAGAAATGGGGAGGGGAGAGCTTTCTTT. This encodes CASRNGEGRAFF.

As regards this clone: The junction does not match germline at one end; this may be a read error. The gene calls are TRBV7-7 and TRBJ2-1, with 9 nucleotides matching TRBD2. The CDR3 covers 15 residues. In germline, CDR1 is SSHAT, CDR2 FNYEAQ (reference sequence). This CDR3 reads CASSLGGGAGDEQFF. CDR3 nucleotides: TGTGCTAGCAGCTTAGGCGGGGGGGCCGGGGATGAGCAGTTCTTC.

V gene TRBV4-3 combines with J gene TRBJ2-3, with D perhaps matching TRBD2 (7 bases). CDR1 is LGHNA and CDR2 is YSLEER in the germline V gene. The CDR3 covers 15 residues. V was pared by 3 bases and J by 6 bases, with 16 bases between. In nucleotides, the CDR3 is TGCGCCAGCAGCCAGGACGGGGGGCCTTTCGATACGCAGTATTTT. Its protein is CASSQDGGPFDTQYF.

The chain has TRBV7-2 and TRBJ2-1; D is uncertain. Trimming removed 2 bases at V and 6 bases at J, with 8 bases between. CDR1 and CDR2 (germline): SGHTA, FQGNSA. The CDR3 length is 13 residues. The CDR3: CASSLPQVNEQFF. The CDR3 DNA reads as TGTGCCAGCAGCTTACCCCAAGTCAATGAGCAGTTCTTC. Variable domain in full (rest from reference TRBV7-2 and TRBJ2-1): GAGVSQSPSNKVTEKGKDVELRCDPISGHTALYWYRQSLGQGLEFLIYFQGNSAPDKSGLPSDRFSAERTGGSVSTLTIQRTQQEDSAVYLCASSLPQVNEQFFGPGTRLTVL.

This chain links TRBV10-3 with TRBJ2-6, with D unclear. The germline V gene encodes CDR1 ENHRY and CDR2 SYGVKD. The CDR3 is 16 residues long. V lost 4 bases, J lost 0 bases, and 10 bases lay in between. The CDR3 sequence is CAISARETSGANVLTF. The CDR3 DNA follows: TGTGCCATCAGTGCTAGGGAAACCTCTGGGGCCAACGTCCTGACTTTC.

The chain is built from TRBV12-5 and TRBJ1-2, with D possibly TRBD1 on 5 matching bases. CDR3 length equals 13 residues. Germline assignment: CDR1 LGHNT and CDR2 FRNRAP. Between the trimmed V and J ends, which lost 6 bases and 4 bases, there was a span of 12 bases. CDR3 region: CASGGESGYGYTF. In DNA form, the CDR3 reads TGTGCTAGTGGAGGGGAGTCTGGCTATGGCTACACCTTC. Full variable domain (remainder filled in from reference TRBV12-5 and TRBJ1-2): DARVTQTPRHKVTEMGQEVTMRCQPILGHNTVFWYRQTMMQGLELLAYFRNRAPLDDSGMPKDRFSAEMPDATLATLKIQPSEPRDSAVYFCASGGESGYGYTFGSGTRLTVV.

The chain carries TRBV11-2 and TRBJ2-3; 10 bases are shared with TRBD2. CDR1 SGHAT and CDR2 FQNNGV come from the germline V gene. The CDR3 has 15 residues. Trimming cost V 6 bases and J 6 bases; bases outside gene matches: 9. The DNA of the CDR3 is TGTGCCAGCAGTCAAACTAGCGGGGCTTGGGATACGCAGTATTTT. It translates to CASSQTSGAWDTQYF. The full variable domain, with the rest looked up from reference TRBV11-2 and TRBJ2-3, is EAGVAQSPRYKIIEKRQSVAFWCNPISGHATLYWYQQILGQGPKLLIQFQNNGVVDDSQLPKDRFSAERLKGVDSTLKIQPAKLEDSAVYLCASSQTSGAWDTQYFGPGTRLTVL.

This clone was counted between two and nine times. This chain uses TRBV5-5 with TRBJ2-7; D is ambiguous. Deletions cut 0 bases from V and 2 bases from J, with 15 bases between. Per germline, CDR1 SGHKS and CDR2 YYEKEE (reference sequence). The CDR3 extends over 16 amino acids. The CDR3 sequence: CASSLDRADLTYEQYF. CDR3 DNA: TGTGCCAGCAGCTTGGATCGGGCAGACCTCACCTACGAGCAGTACTTC.

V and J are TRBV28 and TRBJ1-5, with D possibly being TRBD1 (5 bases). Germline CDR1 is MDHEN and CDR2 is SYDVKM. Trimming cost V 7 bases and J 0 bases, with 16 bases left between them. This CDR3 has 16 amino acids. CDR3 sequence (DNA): TGTGCCAGCATAGAAGGGACGCCGTATAGCAATCAGCCCCAGCATTTT. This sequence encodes CASIEGTPYSNQPQHF.

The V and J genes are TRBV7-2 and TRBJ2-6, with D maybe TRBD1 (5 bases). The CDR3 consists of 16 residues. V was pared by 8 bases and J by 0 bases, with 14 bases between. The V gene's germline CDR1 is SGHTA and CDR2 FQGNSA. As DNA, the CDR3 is TGTGCCAGCCTACAGGTACCTAGCTCTGGGGCCAACGTCCTGACTTTC. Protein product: CASLQVPSSGANVLTF.

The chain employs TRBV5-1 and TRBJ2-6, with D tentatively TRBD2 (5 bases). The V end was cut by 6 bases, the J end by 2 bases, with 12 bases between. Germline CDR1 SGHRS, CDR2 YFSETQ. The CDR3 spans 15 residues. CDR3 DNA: TGCGCCAGCACCCTCGACGGGGCTGGGGCCAACGTCCTGACTTTC. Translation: CASTLDGAGANVLTF.

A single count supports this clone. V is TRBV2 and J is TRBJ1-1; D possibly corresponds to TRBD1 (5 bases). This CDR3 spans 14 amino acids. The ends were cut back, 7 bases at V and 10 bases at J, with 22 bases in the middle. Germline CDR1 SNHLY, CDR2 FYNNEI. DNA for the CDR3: TGTGCCAGCATTATGGGGACCCCCGCGGGGGTAGCTTTCTTT. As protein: CASIMGTPAGVAFF.

CDR3 in DNA: TGTGCCATCAGCAAAACAGGTCACACTGAAGCTTTCTTT. Translating gives CAISKTGHTEAFF. V is TRBV10-3 and J is TRBJ1-1; perhaps TRBD1 as D (5 bases). Trimming pared 6 bases from V and 3 bases from J, leaving 11 bases between. This CDR3 comprises 13 residues. Germline V gives CDR1 ENHRY, CDR2 SYGVKD.

The CDR3 DNA reads TGCGCCAGCAACAAAGGCAGGACAGGCGAACTAGCGGGGGGTGACAATGAGCAGTTCTTC. The encoded protein is CASNKGRTGELAGGDNEQFF. V and J are TRBV5-1 and TRBJ2-1, with TRBD2 identical over 12 bases. Germline V gene sequence: CDR1 SGHRS, CDR2 YFSETQ. V lost 6 bases and J lost 5; bases outside the gene matches: 21. This CDR3 is 20 amino acids long. The full variable domain, in which reference TRBV5-1 and TRBJ2-1 provide the parts outside the CDR3, is KAGVTQTPRYLIKTRGQQVTLSCSPISGHRSVSWYQQTPGQGLQFLFEYFSETQRNKGNFPGRFSGRQFSNSRSEMNVSTLELGDSALYLCASNKGRTGELAGGDNEQFFGPGTRLTVL.

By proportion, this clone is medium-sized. The CDR3 DNA reads TGTGCCAGCAGCTTACAGGGGATTAGCACAGATACGCAGTATTTT. Amino acid sequence: CASSLQGISTDTQYF. The chain recombines TRBV7-2 with TRBJ2-3; tentatively, D is TRBD1 (6 bases). Germline-derived CDR1 and CDR2 are SGHTA and FQGNSA. Trimming left V 2 bases short and J 0 bases short, with 9 bases between. The CDR3 spans 15 residues.

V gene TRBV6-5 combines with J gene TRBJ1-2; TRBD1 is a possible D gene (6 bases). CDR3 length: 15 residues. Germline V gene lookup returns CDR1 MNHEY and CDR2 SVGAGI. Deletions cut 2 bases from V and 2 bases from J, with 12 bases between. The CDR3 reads CASSYLPGANYGYTF. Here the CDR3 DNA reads TGTGCCAGCAGTTACCTGCCGGGGGCAAACTATGGCTACACCTTC.

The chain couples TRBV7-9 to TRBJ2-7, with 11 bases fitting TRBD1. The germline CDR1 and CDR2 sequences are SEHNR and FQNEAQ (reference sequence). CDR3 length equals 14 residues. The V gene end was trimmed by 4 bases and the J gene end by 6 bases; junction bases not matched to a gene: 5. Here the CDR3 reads CASSSGQGDPEQYF. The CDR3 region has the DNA TGTGCCAGCAGCTCGGGACAGGGGGATCCCGAGCAGTACTTC.

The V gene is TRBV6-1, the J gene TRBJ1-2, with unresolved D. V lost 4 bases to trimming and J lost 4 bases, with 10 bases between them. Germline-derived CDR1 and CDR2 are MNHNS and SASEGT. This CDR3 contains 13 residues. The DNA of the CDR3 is TGTGCCAGCAGTGCCAACGGGATCTATGGCTACACCTTC. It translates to CASSANGIYGYTF.

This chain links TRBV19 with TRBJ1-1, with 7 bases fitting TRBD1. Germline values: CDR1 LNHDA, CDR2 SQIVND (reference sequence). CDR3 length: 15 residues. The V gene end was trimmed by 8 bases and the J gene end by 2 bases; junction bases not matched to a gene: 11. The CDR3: CASEKTEGANTEAFF. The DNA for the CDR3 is TGTGCCAGTGAAAAAACTGAGGGGGCTAACACTGAAGCTTTCTTT.

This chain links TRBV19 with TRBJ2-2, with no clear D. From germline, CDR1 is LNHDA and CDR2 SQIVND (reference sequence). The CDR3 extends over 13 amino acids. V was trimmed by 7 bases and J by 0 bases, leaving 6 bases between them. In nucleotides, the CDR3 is TGTGCCAGTACCACACCGAACACCGGGGAGCTGTTTTTT. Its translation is CASTTPNTGELFF.

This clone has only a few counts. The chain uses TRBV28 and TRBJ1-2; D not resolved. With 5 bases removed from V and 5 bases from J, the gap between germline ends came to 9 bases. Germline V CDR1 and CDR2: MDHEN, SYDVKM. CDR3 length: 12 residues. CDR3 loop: CASSPQVYGYTF. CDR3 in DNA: TGTGCCAGCAGTCCCCAAGTGTATGGCTACACCTTC.